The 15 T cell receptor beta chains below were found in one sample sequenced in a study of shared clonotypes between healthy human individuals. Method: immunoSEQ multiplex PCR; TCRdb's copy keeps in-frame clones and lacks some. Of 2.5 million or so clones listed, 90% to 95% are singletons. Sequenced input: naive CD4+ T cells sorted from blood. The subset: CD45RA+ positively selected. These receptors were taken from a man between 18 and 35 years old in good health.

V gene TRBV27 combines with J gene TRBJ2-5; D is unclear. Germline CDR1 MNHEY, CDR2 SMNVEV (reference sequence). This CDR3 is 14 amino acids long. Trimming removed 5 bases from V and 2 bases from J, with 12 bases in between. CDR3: CASSPRHLQETQYF. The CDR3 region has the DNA TGTGCCAGCAGTCCACGACACCTTCAAGAGACCCAGTACTTC.

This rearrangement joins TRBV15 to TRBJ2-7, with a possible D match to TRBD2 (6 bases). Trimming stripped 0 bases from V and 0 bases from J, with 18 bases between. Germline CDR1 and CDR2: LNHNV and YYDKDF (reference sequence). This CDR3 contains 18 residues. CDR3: CATSRDLTGTGDSYEQYF. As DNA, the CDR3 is TGTGCCACCAGCAGAGACTTGACTGGGACGGGAGACTCCTACGAGCAGTACTTC. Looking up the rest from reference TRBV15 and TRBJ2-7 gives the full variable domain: DAMVIQNPRYQVTQFGKPVTLSCSQTLNHNVMYWYQQKSSQAPKLLFHYYDKDFNNEADTPDNFQSRRPNTSFCFLDIRSPGLGDTAMYLCATSRDLTGTGDSYEQYFGPGTRLTVT.

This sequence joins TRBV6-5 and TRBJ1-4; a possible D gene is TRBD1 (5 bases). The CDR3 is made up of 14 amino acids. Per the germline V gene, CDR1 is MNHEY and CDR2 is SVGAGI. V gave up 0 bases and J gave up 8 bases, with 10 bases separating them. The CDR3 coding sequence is TGTGCCAGCAGTTACTCTGAGTCAGGGGAAAAACTGTTTTTT. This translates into CASSYSESGEKLFF.

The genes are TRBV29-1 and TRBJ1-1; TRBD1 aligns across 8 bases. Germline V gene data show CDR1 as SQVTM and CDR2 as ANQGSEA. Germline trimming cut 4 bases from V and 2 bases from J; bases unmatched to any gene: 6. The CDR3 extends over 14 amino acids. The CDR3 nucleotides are TGCAGCGTTGGGACAGGGAATAGAAACACTGAAGCTTTCTTT. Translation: CSVGTGNRNTEAFF.

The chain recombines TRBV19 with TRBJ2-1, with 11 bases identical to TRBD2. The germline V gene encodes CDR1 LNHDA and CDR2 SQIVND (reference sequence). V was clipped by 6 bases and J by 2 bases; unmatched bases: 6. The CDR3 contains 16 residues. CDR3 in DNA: TGTGCCAGTAGCCGTCTAGCGGGGGGCACCTACAATGAGCAGTTCTTC. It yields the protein CASSRLAGGTYNEQFF.

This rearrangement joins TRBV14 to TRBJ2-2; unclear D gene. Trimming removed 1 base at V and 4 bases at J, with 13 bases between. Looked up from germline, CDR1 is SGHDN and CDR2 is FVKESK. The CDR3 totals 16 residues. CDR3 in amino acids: CASSQGYGLLTGELFF. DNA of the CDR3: TGTGCCAGCAGCCAAGGTTACGGGCTCCTCACCGGGGAGCTGTTTTTT.

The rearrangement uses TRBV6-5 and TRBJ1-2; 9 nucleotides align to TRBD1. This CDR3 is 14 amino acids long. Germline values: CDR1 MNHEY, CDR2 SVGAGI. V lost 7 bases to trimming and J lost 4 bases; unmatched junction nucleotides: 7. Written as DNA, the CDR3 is TGTGCCAGCAAAGAGACAGGGGGAGGCTATGGCTACACCTTC. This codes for CASKETGGGYGYTF.

Written as DNA, the CDR3 is TGTGCCAGCAGCTCGGGACAAGTGTACAATGAGCAGTTCTTC. Protein: CASSSGQVYNEQFF. The J gene is TRBJ2-1, the V gene TRBV7-2; possibly TRBD1 for D (6 bases). CDR3 size: 14 residues. Germline loops: CDR1 SGHTA, CDR2 FQGNSA. Trimming left V 4 bases short and J 4 bases short, with 11 bases between.

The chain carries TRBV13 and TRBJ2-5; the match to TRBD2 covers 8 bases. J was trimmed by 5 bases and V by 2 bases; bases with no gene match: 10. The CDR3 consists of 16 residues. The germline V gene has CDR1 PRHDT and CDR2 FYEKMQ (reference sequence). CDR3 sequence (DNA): TGTGCCAGCAGCTTATCATTCGGGGGGGCATCGGAGACCCAGTACTTC. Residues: CASSLSFGGASETQYF. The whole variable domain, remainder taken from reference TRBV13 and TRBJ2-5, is AAGVIQSPRHLIKEKRETATLKCYPIPRHDTVYWYQQGPGQDPQFLISFYEKMQSDKGSIPDRFSAQQFSDYHSELNMSSLELGDSALYFCASSLSFGGASETQYFGPGTRLLVL.

Here the CDR3 reads CASKEGAQGAYNEQFF. CDR3 coding DNA: TGCGCCAGCAAGGAGGGGGCCCAGGGGGCCTACAATGAGCAGTTCTTC. The chain employs TRBV5-1 and TRBJ2-1, with a weak D call TRBD1 (7 bases). CDR1 and CDR2 from the germline V gene are SGHRS and YFSETQ. V lost 6 bases and J lost 2, with 18 bases in between. This CDR3 comprises 16 residues.

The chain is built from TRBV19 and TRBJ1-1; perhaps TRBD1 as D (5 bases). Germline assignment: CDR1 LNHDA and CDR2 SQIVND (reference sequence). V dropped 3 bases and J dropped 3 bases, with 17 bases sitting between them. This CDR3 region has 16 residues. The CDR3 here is CASSMKGPVGDTEAFF. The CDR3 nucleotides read TGTGCCAGTAGTATGAAAGGGCCGGTGGGGGACACTGAAGCTTTCTTT.

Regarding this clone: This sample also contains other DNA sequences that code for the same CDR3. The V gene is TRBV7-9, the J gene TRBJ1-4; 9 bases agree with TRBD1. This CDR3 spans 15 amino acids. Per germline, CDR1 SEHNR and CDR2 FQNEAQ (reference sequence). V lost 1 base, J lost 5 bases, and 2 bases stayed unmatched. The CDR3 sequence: CASSLGGQGNEKLFF. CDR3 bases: TGTGCCAGCAGCTTAGGGGGACAGGGCAATGAAAAACTGTTTTTT.

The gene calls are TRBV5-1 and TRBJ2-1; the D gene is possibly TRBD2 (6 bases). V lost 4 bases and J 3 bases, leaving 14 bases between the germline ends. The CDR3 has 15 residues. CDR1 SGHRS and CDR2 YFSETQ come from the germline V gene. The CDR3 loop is CASSRTTPIYNEQFF. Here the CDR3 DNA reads TGCGCCAGCAGCCGGACTACCCCAATCTACAATGAGCAGTTCTTC. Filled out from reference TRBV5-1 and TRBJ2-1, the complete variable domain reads KAGVTQTPRYLIKTRGQQVTLSCSPISGHRSVSWYQQTPGQGLQFLFEYFSETQRNKGNFPGRFSGRQFSNSRSEMNVSTLELGDSALYLCASSRTTPIYNEQFFGPGTRLTVL.

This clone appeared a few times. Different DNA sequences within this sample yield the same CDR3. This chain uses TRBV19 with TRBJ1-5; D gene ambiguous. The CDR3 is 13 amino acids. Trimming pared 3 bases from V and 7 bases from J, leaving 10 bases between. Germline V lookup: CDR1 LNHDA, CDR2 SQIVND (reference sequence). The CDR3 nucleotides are TGTGCCAGTAGTATTTCGGGATCGCAGCCCCAGCATTTT. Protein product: CASSISGSQPQHF.

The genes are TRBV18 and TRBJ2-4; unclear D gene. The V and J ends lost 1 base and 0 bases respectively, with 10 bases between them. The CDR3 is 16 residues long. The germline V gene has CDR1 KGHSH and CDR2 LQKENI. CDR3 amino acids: CASSPLGELAKNIQYF. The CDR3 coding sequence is TGTGCCAGCTCACCACTGGGCGAGTTAGCCAAAAACATTCAGTACTTC.